This entry features one T cell receptor beta chain sequence. What it binds is not known. The PCR ran on 60 Vbeta and 13 Jbeta primers. As processed by the authors: An analysis performed later counted 75 million to 80 million unique TCR beta chains (roughly 11 million of them shared). Here immunoSEQ multiplex PCR was the method, and the copy in TCRdb shows in-frame clones only, minus some. That table gives V, J and clone size, and the DNA gave D and trimming. The sample includes 100,000 to 150,000 clones, roughly four fifths of them seen just once. The data belong to a study of cytomegalovirus exposure and HLA in healthy donors. On the study more broadly: For the roughly 370 genotyped donors, 65% to 90% fell within the Caucasian-associated ancestry cluster. The study, taken as a whole, reports: In a later analysis, common viral pathogens appeared linked to several of the most significant clusters. Reports credit the classifier with highly specific, highly sensitive diagnosis of cytomegalovirus status.

Trimming cost V 10 bases and J 8 bases; bases outside gene matches: 13. CDR1 SGHTA and CDR2 FQGNSA come from the germline V gene. This CDR3 is built from 13 residues. Source material: PBMCs. This clonotype was sampled from a woman under 30 in good health and CMV-seronegative. The chain is built from TRBV7-2 and TRBJ1-1; 7 bases agree with TRBD1. The CDR3: CATYRGALGEAFF. CDR3 coding DNA: TGTGCCACCTACAGGGGCGCCTTGGGGGAAGCTTTCTTT. Variable domain in full (rest from reference TRBV7-2 and TRBJ1-1): GAGVSQSPSNKVTEKGKDVELRCDPISGHTALYWYRQSLGQGLEFLIYFQGNSAPDKSGLPSDRFSAERTGGSVSTLTIQRTQQEDSAVYLCATYRGALGEAFFGQGTRLTVV.